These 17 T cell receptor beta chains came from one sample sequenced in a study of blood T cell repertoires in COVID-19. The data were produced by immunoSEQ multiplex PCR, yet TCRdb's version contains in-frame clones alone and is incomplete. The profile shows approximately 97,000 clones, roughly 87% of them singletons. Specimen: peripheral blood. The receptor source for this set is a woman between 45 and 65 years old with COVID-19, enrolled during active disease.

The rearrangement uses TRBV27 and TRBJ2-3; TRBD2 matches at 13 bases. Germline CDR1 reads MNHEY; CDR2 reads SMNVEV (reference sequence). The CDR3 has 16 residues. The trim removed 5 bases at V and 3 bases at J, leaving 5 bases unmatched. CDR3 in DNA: TGTGCCAGCAGTCCCGGACTAGCGGGAGTTACAGATACGCAGTATTTT. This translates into CASSPGLAGVTDTQYF.

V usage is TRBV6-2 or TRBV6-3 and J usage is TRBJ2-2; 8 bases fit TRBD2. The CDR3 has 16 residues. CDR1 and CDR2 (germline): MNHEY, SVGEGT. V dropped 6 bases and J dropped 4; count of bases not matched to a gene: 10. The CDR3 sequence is CASSPPGGLGTGELFF. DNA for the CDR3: TGTGCCAGCAGCCCTCCGGGGGGGCTGGGCACCGGGGAGCTGTTTTTT.

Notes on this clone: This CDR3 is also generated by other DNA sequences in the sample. The DNA for the CDR3 is TGTGCCAGCAGCCAAGACAGGGGTGGAAACACCATATATTTT. Protein product: CASSQDRGGNTIYF. The rearrangement joins TRBV4-2 to TRBJ1-3; a possible D gene is TRBD1 (6 bases). Per germline, CDR1 LGHNA and CDR2 YNFKEQ. Deletions cut 0 bases from V and 3 bases from J, with 6 bases between. The CDR3 has 14 amino acids.

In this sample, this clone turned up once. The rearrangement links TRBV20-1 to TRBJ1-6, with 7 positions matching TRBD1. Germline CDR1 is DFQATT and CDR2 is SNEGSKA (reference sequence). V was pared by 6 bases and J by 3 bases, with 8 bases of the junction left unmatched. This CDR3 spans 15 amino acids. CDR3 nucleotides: TGCAGTGCAAGTACAGGGGATGGCTATAATTCACCCCTCCACTTT. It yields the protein CSASTGDGYNSPLHF.

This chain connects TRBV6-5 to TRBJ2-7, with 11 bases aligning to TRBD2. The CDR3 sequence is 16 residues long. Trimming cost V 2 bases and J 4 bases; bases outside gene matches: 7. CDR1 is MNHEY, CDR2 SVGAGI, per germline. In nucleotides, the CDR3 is TGTGCCAGCAGTTACGGGCTAGCGGGGGGCGGGTACGAGCAGTACTTC. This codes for CASSYGLAGGGYEQYF.

The chain's CDR3 is CASSLGAGPTDTQYF. The DNA of the CDR3 is TGCGCCAGCAGCTTGGGGGCGGGGCCCACAGATACGCAGTATTTT. V and J are TRBV5-1 and TRBJ2-3; TRBD2 might be the D (6 bases). Germline lookup yields CDR1 SGHRS and CDR2 YFSETQ. V lost 0 bases and J lost 2, with 10 bases in between. This CDR3 region has 15 residues. Complete variable domain (other parts from reference TRBV5-1 and TRBJ2-3): KAGVTQTPRYLIKTRGQQVTLSCSPISGHRSVSWYQQTPGQGLQFLFEYFSETQRNKGNFPGRFSGRQFSNSRSEMNVSTLELGDSALYLCASSLGAGPTDTQYFGPGTRLTVL.

CDR3 region: CAKERGPGPNEQFF. CDR3 sequence (DNA): TGCGCCAAAGAAAGGGGGCCAGGGCCCAATGAGCAGTTCTTC. This chain uses TRBV4-1 with TRBJ2-1; 7 bases line up with TRBD1. The junction had 12 bases not matched to a gene; V was cut back by 10 bases and J by 6 bases. The V gene's germline CDR1 is MGHRA and CDR2 YSYEKL. The CDR3 is 14 amino acids.

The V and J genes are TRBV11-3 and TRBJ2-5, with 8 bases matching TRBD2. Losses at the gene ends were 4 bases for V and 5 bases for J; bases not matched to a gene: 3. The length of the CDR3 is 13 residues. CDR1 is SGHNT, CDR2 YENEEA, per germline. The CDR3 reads CASSSSGWETQYF. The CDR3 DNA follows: TGTGCCAGCAGCTCTAGCGGGTGGGAGACCCAGTACTTC.

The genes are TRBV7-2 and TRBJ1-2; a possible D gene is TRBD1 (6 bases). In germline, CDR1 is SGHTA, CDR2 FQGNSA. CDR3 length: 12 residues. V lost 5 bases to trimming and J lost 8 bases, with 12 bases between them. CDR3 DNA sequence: TGTGCCAGCAGCGTCGGACAGTTAGGCTACACCTTC. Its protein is CASSVGQLGYTF.

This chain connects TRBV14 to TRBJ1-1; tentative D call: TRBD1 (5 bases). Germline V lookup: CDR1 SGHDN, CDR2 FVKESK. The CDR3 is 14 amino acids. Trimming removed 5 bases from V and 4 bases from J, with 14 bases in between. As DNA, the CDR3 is TGTGCCAGCAGCGTTAGGGGAGGGAGCACTGAAGCTTTCTTT. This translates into CASSVRGGSTEAFF.

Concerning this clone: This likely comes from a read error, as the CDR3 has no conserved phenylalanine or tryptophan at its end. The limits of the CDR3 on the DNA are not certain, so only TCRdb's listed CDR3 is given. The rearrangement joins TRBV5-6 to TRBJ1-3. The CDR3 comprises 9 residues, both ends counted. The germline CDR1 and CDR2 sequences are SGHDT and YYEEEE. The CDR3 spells CASSTPGGI.

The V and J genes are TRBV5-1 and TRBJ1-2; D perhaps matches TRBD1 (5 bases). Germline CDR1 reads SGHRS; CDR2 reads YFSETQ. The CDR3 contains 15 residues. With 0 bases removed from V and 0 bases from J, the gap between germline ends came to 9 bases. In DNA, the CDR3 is TGCGCCAGCAGCTTGGAACTGACAGCTAACTATGGCTACACCTTC. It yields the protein CASSLELTANYGYTF.

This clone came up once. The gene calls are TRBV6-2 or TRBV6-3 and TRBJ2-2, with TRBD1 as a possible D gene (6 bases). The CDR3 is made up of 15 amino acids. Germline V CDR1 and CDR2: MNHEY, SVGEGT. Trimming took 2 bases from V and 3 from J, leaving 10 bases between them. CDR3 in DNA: TGTGCCAGCAGTTACGCAGGGGACGACACCGGGGAGCTGTTTTTT. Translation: CASSYAGDDTGELFF.

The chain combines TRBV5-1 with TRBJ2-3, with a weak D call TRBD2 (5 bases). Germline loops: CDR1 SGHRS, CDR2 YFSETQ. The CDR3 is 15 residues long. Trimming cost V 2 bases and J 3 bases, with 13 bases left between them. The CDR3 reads CASSLNGEKTDTQYF. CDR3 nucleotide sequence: TGCGCCAGCAGCTTAAACGGGGAGAAAACAGATACGCAGTATTTT.

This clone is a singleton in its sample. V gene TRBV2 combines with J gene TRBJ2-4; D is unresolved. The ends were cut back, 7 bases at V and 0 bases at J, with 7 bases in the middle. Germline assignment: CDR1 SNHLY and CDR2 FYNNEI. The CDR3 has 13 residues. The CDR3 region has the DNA TGTGCCAGCACCCCCGGAGCCAAAAACATTCAGTACTTC. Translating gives CASTPGAKNIQYF.

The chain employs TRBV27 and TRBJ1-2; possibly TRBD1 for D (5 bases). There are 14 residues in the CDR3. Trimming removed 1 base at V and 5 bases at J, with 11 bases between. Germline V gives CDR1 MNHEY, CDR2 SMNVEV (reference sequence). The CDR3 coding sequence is TGTGCCAGCAGTTTATGGCAGGGATCATATGGCTACACCTTC. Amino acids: CASSLWQGSYGYTF.

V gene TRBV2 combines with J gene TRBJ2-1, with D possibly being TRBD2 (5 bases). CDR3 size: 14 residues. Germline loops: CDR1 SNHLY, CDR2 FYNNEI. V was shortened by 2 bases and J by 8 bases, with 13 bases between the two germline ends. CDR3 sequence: CASSERWLAHEQFF. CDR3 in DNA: TGTGCCAGCAGTGAACGGTGGCTAGCCCATGAGCAGTTCTTC.